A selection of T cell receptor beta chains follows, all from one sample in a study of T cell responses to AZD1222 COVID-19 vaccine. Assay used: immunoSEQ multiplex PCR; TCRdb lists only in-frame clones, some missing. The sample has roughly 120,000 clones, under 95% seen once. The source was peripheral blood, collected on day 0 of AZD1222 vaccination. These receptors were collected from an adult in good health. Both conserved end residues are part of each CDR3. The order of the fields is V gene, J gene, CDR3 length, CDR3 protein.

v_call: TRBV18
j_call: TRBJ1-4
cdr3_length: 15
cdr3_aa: CASSGQGPTNEKLFF

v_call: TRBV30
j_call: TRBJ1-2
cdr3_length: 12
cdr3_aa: CAWSDGARGYTF

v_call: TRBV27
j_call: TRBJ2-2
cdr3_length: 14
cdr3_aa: CASRLGRVDGELFF

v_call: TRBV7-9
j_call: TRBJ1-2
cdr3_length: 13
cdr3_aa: CASSFRGDNGYTF

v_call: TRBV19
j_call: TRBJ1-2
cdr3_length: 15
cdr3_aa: CASSRDRLPNYGYTF

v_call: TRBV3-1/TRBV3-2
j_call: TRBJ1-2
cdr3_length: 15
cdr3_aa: CASSPDSGTDYGYTF

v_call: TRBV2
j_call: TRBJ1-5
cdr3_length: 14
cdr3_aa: CASSVSGKDQPQHF

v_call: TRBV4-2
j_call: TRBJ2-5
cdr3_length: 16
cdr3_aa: CASSQEVAGTLETQYF

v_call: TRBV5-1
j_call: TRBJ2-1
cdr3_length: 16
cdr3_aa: CASSLGSGSSYNEQFF

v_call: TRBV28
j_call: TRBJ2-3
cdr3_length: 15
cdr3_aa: CASSSRDRAPDTQYF

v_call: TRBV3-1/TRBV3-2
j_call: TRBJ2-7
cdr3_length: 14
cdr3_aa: CASSQDLQAHEQYF

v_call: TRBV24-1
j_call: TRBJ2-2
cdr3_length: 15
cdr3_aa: CATSDQDRMAGELFF

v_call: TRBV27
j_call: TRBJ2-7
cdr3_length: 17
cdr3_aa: CASSFWQGVTPSYEQYF

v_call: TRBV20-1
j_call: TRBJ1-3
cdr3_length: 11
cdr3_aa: CSATNINTIYF

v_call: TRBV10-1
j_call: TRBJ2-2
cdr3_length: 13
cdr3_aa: CASSERDSGELFF

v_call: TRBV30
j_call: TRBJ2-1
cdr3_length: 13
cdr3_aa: CAWYGQGNNEQFF

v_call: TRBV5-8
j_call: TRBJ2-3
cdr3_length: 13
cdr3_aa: CASSLGPTGTQYF

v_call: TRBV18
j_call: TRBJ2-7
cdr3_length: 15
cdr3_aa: CASSPRQQGGGEQYF

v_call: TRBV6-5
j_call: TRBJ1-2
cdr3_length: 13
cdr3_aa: CASTRGRDYGYTF

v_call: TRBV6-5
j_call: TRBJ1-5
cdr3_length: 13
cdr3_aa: CASRTGPNQPQHF

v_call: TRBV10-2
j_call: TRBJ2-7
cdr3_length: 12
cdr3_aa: CASKEGSYEQYF

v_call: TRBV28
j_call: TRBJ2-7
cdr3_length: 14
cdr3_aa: CASSLPTGSPRQYF

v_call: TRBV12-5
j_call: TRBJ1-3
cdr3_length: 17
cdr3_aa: CASGPQYPGFSGNTIYF

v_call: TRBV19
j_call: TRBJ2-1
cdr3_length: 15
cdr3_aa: CASSTQVISYNEQFF

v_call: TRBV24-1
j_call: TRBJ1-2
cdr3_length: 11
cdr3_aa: CATSDRFGYTF

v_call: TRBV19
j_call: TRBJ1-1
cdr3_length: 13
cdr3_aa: CASSTVGRTEAFF

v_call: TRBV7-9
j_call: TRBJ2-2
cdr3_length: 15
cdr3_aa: CASSQGLAGTGELFF

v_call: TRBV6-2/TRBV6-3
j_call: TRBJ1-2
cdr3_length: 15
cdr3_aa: CASSRTGGPFYGYTF

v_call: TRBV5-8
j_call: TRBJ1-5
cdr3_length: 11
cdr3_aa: CASSLRSAQHF

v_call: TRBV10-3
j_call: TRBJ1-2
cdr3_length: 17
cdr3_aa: CAISEPPPTGSHDGYTF

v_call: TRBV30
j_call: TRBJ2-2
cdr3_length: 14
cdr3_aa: CAWSLRRGAGELFF

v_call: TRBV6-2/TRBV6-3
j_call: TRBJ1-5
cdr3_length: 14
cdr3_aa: CASSRGQGDQPQHF

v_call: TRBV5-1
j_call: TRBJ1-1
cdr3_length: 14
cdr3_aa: CASSLAWPNTEAFF

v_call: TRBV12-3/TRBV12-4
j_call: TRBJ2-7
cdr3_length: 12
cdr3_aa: CASSRPGWGLDF

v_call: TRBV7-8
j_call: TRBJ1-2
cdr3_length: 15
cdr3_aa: CASSRAPTGNYGYTF

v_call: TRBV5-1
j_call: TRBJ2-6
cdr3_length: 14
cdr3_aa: CATTQQGSSNVLTF

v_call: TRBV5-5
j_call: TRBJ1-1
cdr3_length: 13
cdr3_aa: CASSRNSQTEAFF

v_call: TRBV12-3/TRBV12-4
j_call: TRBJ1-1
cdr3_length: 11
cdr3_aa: CASSLRTEAFF

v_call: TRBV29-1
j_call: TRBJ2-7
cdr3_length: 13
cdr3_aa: CSVETGPYYEQYF

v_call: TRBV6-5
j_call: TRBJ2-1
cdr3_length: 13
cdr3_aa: CASSLRTFDEQFF

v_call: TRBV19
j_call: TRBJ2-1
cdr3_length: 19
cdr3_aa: CASSMGRWGLADSYNEQFF

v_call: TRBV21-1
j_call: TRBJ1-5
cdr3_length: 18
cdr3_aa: CASSKTKRVSESNQPQHF

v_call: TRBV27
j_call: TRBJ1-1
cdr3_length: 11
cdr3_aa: CASSKDTEAFF

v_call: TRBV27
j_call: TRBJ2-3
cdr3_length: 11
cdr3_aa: CASSLGDTQYF

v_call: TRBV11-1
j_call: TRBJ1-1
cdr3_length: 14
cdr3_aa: CASRRGLEDTEAFF

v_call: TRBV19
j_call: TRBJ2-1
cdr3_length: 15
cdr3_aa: CASGAQGSSYNEQFF

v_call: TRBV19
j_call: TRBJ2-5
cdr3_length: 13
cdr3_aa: CASSTWEKETQYF